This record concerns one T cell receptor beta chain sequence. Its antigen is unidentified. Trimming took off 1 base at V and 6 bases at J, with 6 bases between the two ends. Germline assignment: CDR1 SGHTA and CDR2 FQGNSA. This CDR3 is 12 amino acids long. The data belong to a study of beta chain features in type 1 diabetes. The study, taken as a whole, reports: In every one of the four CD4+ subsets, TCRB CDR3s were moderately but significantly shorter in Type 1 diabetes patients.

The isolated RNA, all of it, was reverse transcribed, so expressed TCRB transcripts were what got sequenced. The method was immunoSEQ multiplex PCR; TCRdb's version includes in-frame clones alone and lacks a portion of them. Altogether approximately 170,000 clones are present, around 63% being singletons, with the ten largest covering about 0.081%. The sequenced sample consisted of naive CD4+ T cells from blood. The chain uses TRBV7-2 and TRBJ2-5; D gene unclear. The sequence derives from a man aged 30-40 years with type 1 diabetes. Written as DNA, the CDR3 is TGTGCCAGCAGCTTAGAGATCCAGACCCAGTACTTC. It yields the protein CASSLEIQTQYF.